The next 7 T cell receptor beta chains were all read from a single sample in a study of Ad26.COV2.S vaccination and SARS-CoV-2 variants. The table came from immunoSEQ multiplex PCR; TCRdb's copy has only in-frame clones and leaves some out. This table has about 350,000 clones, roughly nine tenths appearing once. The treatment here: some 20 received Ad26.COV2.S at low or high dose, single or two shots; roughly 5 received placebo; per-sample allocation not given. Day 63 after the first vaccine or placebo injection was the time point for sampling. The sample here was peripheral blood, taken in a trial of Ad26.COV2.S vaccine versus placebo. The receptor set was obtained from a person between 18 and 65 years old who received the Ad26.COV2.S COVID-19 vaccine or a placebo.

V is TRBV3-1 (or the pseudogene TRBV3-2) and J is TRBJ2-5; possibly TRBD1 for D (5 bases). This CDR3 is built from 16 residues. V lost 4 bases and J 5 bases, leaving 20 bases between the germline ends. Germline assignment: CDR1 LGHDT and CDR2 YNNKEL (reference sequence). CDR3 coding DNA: TGTGCCAGCAGCCCCCGTAGGCAGGGAATGAGGGAGACCCAGTACTTC. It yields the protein CASSPRRQGMRETQYF.

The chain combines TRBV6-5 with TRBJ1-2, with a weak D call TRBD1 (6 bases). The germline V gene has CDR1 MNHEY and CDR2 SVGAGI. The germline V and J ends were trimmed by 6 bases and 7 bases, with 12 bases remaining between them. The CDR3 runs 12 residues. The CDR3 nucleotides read TGTGCCAGCAGAGGGGGTTGGGTTGGCTACACCTTC. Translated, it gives CASRGGWVGYTF.

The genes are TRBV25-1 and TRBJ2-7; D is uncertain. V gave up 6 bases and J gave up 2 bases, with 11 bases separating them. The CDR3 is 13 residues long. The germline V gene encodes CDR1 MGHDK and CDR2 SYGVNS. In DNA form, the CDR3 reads TGTGCCAGCAGGAGCGACCTAACCTACGAGCAGTACTTC. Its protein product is CASRSDLTYEQYF.

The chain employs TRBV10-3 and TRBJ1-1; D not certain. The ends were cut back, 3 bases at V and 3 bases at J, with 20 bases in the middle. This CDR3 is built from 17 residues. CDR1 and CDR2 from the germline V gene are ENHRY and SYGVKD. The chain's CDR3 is CAISDYDYRELHTEAFF. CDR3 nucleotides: TGTGCCATCAGTGACTACGACTACAGAGAGTTGCACACTGAAGCTTTCTTT.

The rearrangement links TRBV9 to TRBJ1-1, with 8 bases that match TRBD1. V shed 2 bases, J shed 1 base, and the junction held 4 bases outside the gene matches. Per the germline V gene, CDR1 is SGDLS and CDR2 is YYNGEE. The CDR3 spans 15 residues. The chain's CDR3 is CASSVYGTGNTEAFF. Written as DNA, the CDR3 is TGTGCCAGCAGCGTTTATGGGACAGGGAACACTGAAGCTTTCTTT.

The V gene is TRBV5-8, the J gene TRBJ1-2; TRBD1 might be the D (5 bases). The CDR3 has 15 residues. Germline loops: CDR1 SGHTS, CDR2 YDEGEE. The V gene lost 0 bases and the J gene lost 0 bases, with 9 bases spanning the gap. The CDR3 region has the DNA TGTGCCAGCAGCTTGGACAGGCCTTCTAACTATGGCTACACCTTC. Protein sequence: CASSLDRPSNYGYTF.

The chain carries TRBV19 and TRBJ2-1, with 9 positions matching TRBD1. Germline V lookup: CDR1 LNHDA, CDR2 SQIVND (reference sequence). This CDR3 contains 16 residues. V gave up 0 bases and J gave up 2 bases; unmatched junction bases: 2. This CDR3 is CASSIETGGPYNEQFF. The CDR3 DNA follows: TGTGCCAGTAGTATAGAGACAGGGGGGCCCTACAATGAGCAGTTCTTC.